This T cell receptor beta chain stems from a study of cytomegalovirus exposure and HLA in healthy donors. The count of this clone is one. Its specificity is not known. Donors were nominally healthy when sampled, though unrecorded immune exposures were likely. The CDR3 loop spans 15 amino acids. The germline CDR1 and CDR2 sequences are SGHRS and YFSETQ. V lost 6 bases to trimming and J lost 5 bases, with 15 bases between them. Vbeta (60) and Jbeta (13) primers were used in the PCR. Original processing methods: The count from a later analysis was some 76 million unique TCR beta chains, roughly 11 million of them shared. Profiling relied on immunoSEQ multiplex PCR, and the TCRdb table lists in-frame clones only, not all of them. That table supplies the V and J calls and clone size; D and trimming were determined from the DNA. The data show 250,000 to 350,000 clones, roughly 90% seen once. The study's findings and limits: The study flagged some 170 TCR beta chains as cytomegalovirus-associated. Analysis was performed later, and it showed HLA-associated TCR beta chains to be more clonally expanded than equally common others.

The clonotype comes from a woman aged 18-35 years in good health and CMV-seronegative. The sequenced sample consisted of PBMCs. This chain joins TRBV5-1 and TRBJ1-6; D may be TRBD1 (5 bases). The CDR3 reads CASTIGGSDNSPLHF. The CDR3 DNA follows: TGCGCCAGCACCATCGGGGGAAGTGATAATTCACCCCTCCACTTT. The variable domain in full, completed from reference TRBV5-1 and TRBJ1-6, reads KAGVTQTPRYLIKTRGQQVTLSCSPISGHRSVSWYQQTPGQGLQFLFEYFSETQRNKGNFPGRFSGRQFSNSRSEMNVSTLELGDSALYLCASTIGGSDNSPLHFGNGTRLTVT.